This T cell receptor beta chain was identified during a study of beta chain features in type 1 diabetes. Notes on the study in general: With patients and controls alike, PCR might favor shorter templates to an equal degree.

Germline CDR1 SGHNT, CDR2 YYREEE (reference sequence). CDR3 length equals 15 residues. V was pared by 0 bases and J by 8 bases, with 17 bases between. This clone was counted a few times. Its target is unknown. Expressed TCRB transcripts were sequenced after all isolated RNA was converted to cDNA. TCRdb's copy holds only in-frame clones and misses some; the assay was immunoSEQ multiplex PCR. The table lists 300,000 or so clones, 6.5% to 10% of them singletons. The chain couples TRBV5-4 to TRBJ1-2; TRBD1 is a possible D gene (6 bases). Sequencing was done on a sample of central memory CD4+ T cells from blood. The origin of this receptor is a woman between 18 and 30 years old in good health. The CDR3 nucleotides are TGTGCCAGCAGCTTGGAGGACAGCCAGCTCATGGGCTACACCTTC. Amino acid sequence: CASSLEDSQLMGYTF.